The 7 T cell receptor beta chains below all came from one sample that was sequenced in a study of shared clonotypes between healthy human individuals. Method: immunoSEQ multiplex PCR; TCRdb's copy keeps in-frame clones and lacks some. This sample carries 2,500,000 or so clones, 93% of them seen once, and the ten largest clones take around 0.4%. Sequenced input: naive CD4+ T cells from PBMCs. Noted subset: CD45RA+ positively selected. Receptors originate from a man between 18 and 35 years old in good health. Some clones in this sample may be carry-over from other donors' samples.

This rearrangement joins TRBV5-1 to TRBJ2-3; 7 bases align to TRBD2. The CDR3 covers 16 residues. Germline lookup yields CDR1 SGHRS and CDR2 YFSETQ. J gave up 2 bases and V 2 bases, and 8 bases lay outside the gene matches. CDR3 region: CASSLRLAVFTDTQYF. CDR3 nucleotide sequence: TGCGCCAGCAGCTTAAGGCTAGCGGTATTCACAGATACGCAGTATTTT.

The chain has TRBV11-1 and TRBJ1-1; TRBD1 agrees at 9 bases. Trimming cost V 2 bases and J 3 bases; bases outside gene matches: 4. The CDR3 contains 15 residues. The V gene's germline CDR1 is SGHAT and CDR2 FQDESV (reference sequence). In DNA, the CDR3 is TGTGCCAGCAGCTTATGGGACAGGGAGGACACTGAAGCTTTCTTT. Translated, it gives CASSLWDREDTEAFF.

The V gene is TRBV7-2, the J gene TRBJ2-5, with 8 positions matching TRBD2. V trimming: 5 bases; J trimming: 2 bases; junction bases outside the gene matches: 16. CDR3 size: 18 residues. Germline V CDR1 and CDR2: SGHTA, FQGNSA. The CDR3 loop reads CASSGGLAGTSRQETQYF. The CDR3 DNA reads TGTGCCAGCAGCGGGGGGCTAGCGGGTACCTCGCGGCAAGAGACCCAGTACTTC. Based on the CDR3 plus reference TRBV7-2 and TRBJ2-5, the full variable domain is GAGVSQSPSNKVTEKGKDVELRCDPISGHTALYWYRQSLGQGLEFLIYFQGNSAPDKSGLPSDRFSAERTGGSVSTLTIQRTQQEDSAVYLCASSGGLAGTSRQETQYFGPGTRLLVL.

This clone came up a few times. The chain joins TRBV29-1 to TRBJ1-1; 7 bases fit TRBD1. Trimming at V came to 6 bases and at J to 4 bases, leaving 8 bases not matched to a gene. Germline values: CDR1 SQVTM, CDR2 ANQGSEA. This CDR3 spans 13 amino acids. Here the CDR3 DNA reads TGCAGCGTCGCACAGGGGTTGGGCACTGAAGCTTTCTTT. Translation: CSVAQGLGTEAFF.

This CDR3 reads CASSPRDRGSRDIQYF. DNA for the CDR3: TGCGCCAGCAGCCCCCGGGACAGGGGAAGTAGGGACATTCAGTACTTC. The rearrangement uses TRBV5-1 and TRBJ2-4; TRBD1 aligns across 10 bases. Germline lookup yields CDR1 SGHRS and CDR2 YFSETQ. This CDR3 region has 16 residues. The junction had 12 bases not matched to a gene; V was cut back by 4 bases and J by 8 bases.

This sequence joins TRBV7-6 and TRBJ1-5; the D is unclear. The CDR3 runs to 16 residues. The V end was cut by 4 bases, the J end by 2 bases, with 15 bases between. Germline V CDR1 and CDR2: SGHVS, FNYEAQ. CDR3: CASSYGLSDGNQPQHF. DNA of the CDR3: TGTGCCAGCAGCTACGGACTATCGGATGGCAATCAGCCCCAGCATTTT.

The chain couples TRBV4-1 to TRBJ2-7, with D maybe TRBD2 (10 bases). The CDR3 extends over 20 amino acids. V was shortened by 1 base and J by 6 bases, with 31 bases between the two germline ends. Looked up from germline, CDR1 is MGHRA and CDR2 is YSYEKL. CDR3 coding DNA: TGCGCCAGCAGCCAAGTGTTTCGGGGACAGGGAACTAGCGGGGCCACCGAGCAGTACTTC. Protein: CASSQVFRGQGTSGATEQYF.